This is a list of T cell receptor beta chains from one sample in a study of PD-1 blockade in classical Hodgkin lymphoma. TCRdb's table, derived via immunoSEQ multiplex PCR, lists solely in-frame clones and lacks some. Of tens of thousands of clones listed, 90% were seen once; the top ten hold about 2.9%. The sample here was peripheral blood mononuclear cells (PBMCs), taken before the fourth cycle of nivolumab. The origin of the receptors is a human donor with classical Hodgkin lymphoma. The CDR3 runs from the conserved cysteine through the conserved F or W. D genes are given only for firm matches. Expanded clones are given a class, and other clones once, few, many or no size at all.

D: .
V: TRBV19
J: TRBJ1-1
size: once
DNA: TGTGCCAGTAGTTCCCCGGGGAGATCCGTCACTGAAGCTTTCTTT
CDR3: CASSSPGRSVTEAFF

D: TRBD1
V: TRBV27
J: TRBJ1-2
size: .
DNA: TGTGCCAGCAGTTTTCGACAGGGGGGGTATGGCTACACCTTC
CDR3: CASSFRQGGYGYTF

D: .
V: TRBV27
J: TRBJ2-5
size: .
DNA: TGTGCCAGCTCAATGGGCCCAGGGACACCTCAAGAGGAGACCCAGTACTTC
CDR3: CASSMGPGTPQEETQYF

D: TRBD1
V: TRBV7-2
J: TRBJ1-2
size: .
DNA: TGTGCCAGCAGCTTAGATGCCAGGGGGGACTATGGCTACACCTTC
CDR3: CASSLDARGDYGYTF

D: .
V: TRBV28
J: TRBJ1-4
size: .
DNA: TGTGCCAGCAGTTTGGATGGGAAGGCTAATGAAAAACTGTTTTTT
CDR3: CASSLDGKANEKLFF

D: TRBD1
V: TRBV29-1
J: TRBJ1-1
size: .
DNA: TGCAGCGTTGTACCGGGACAGGGGCCTCTGAACACTGAAGCTTTCTTT
CDR3: CSVVPGQGPLNTEAFF

D: TRBD1
V: TRBV7-2
J: TRBJ1-4
size: .
DNA: TGTGCCAGCAGCCCGGGGACAGGGTGGGAAAAACTGTTTTTT
CDR3: CASSPGTGWEKLFF

D: .
V: TRBV11-2
J: TRBJ2-3
size: .
DNA: TGTGCCAGCAGCTTAATCGCAGGGCCAGATACGCAGTATTTT
CDR3: CASSLIAGPDTQYF

D: .
V: TRBV15
J: TRBJ1-6
size: .
DNA: TGTGCCACCAGCAGAGAGGGGACTAATTCACCCCTCCACTTT
CDR3: CATSREGTNSPLHF

D: .
V: TRBV4-3
J: TRBJ1-1
size: .
DNA: TGCGCCAGCAGCCAAGATTGGCAGGGAGTAGGGAACACTGAAGCTTTCTTT
CDR3: CASSQDWQGVGNTEAFF

D: .
V: TRBV27
J: TRBJ2-6
size: once
DNA: TGTGCCAGCGAAAAAAACAGGCAGAACCCCTCTGGGGCCAACGTCCTGACTTTC
CDR3: CASEKNRQNPSGANVLTF

D: .
V: TRBV6-9
J: TRBJ2-7
size: once
DNA: TGTGCCAGCAGTATGACGCTGACCTACGAGCAGTACTTC
CDR3: CASSMTLTYEQYF

D: .
V: TRBV11-1
J: TRBJ2-5
size: .
DNA: TGTGCCAGCAGCGCCCAAGAGACCCAGTACTTC
CDR3: CASSAQETQYF

D: TRBD1
V: TRBV4-2
J: TRBJ2-7
size: .
DNA: TGTGCCAGCAGCCATCCTTTTACCGGGACAGATGCCTACGAGCAGTACTTC
CDR3: CASSHPFTGTDAYEQYF

D: TRBD1
V: TRBV2
J: TRBJ2-7
size: .
DNA: TGTGCCAGCAGTACCGGGACAGGGACCTACGAGCAGTACTTC
CDR3: CASSTGTGTYEQYF

D: .
V: TRBV27
J: TRBJ2-7
size: .
DNA: TGTGCCAGCAGTTTATCGGGGAGGGAGCAGTACTTC
CDR3: CASSLSGREQYF

D: .
V: TRBV7-2
J: TRBJ2-1
size: .
DNA: TGTGCCAGCAGCTTAGACCGTAGCCCCTACAATGAGCAGTTCTTC
CDR3: CASSLDRSPYNEQFF

D: .
V: TRBV28
J: TRBJ1-2
size: .
DNA: TGTGCCAGCAGTTTGGGGGGGGCTGGCTACACCTTC
CDR3: CASSLGGAGYTF

D: .
V: TRBV11-2
J: TRBJ2-1
size: once
DNA: TGTGCCAGCAGCTTAGCTTTTCTTTGGAACAATGAGCAGTTCTTC
CDR3: CASSLAFLWNNEQFF

D: .
V: TRBV11-2
J: TRBJ2-1
size: .
DNA: TGTGCCAGCAGCTTAGGGGGGGCCAATGAGCAGTTCTTC
CDR3: CASSLGGANEQFF

D: TRBD1
V: TRBV19
J: TRBJ1-2
size: .
DNA: TGTGCCAGTAGTTCAAGCCGGGACAGCCAACTGGGTAACTATGGCTACACCTTC
CDR3: CASSSSRDSQLGNYGYTF

D: .
V: TRBV19
J: TRBJ2-2
size: .
DNA: TGTGCCAGTAGTATAAACAGGGTTGTTGATTACACCGGGGAGCTGTTTTTT
CDR3: CASSINRVVDYTGELFF

D: .
V: TRBV5-1
J: TRBJ1-1
size: .
DNA: TGCGCCAGCAGCTTGCCCCCGAACACTGAAGCTTTCTTT
CDR3: CASSLPPNTEAFF

D: .
V: TRBV15
J: TRBJ2-3
size: .
DNA: TGTGCCACCAGCAGAGAGTCTAGAGGGGATACGCAGTATTTT
CDR3: CATSRESRGDTQYF

D: .
V: TRBV4-2
J: TRBJ1-6
size: .
DNA: TGTGCCAGCAGCCCTGGGCCCCCGGACGGACTTTCACCCCTCCACTTT
CDR3: CASSPGPPDGLSPLHF

D: .
V: TRBV19
J: TRBJ2-1
size: .
DNA: TGTGCCAGTAGTATGGGTCTCCGCTCCTACAATGAGCAGTTCTTC
CDR3: CASSMGLRSYNEQFF

D: TRBD1
V: TRBV5-1
J: TRBJ2-1
size: .
DNA: TGCGCCAGCAGCTGGACTACAGGGGGGTCCTACAATGAGCAGTTCTTC
CDR3: CASSWTTGGSYNEQFF

D: .
V: TRBV7-2
J: TRBJ2-1
size: once
DNA: TGTGCCAGCAGCTTAGGGGTAGCCAGCAATGAGCAGTTCTTC
CDR3: CASSLGVASNEQFF

D: TRBD1
V: TRBV28
J: TRBJ2-1
size: .
DNA: TGTGCCAGCAGTTCGACAGGGGTCTTCAATGAGCAGTTCTTC
CDR3: CASSSTGVFNEQFF

D: TRBD1
V: TRBV29-1
J: TRBJ1-1
size: .
DNA: TGCAGCGCAGGGGGGGATGTCACTGAAGCTTTCTTT
CDR3: CSAGGDVTEAFF

D: .
V: TRBV27
J: TRBJ2-5
size: .
DNA: TGTGCCAGCAGCTCCGGGGGGACCCAGTACTTC
CDR3: CASSSGGTQYF

D: .
V: TRBV4-2
J: TRBJ2-7
size: .
DNA: TGTGCCAGCAGCTTGGCCCGGGGGCGAAGGTCCTACGAGCAGTACTTC
CDR3: CASSLARGRRSYEQYF

D: .
V: TRBV5-4
J: TRBJ1-1
size: .
DNA: TGTGCCAGCAGCTTGTCCCGGGGGCCCACTGAAGCTTTCTTT
CDR3: CASSLSRGPTEAFF

D: .
V: TRBV18
J: TRBJ1-1
size: .
DNA: TGTGCCAGCTCACCAGGTCTGGGGCGGACTGAAGCTTTCTTT
CDR3: CASSPGLGRTEAFF

D: TRBD1
V: TRBV7-9
J: TRBJ1-2
size: .
DNA: TGTGCCAGCAGCTTGGGACAGGAGGACTATGGCTACACCTTC
CDR3: CASSLGQEDYGYTF

D: .
V: TRBV4-1
J: TRBJ2-1
size: .
DNA: TGCGCCAGCAGCCAGGATAGGCAGTTCTTC
CDR3: CASSQDRQFF

D: .
V: TRBV7-9
J: TRBJ2-7
size: .
DNA: TGTGCCAGCATAGCCATGGGGAGCTCCTACGAGCAGTACTTC
CDR3: CASIAMGSSYEQYF

D: .
V: TRBV2
J: TRBJ2-4
size: .
DNA: TGTGCCAGCAGTGAAGCTACCTTGCTAGAGGCCAAAAACATTCAGTACTTC
CDR3: CASSEATLLEAKNIQYF

D: .
V: TRBV30
J: TRBJ1-3
size: .
DNA: TGTGCCTGGAGCTCATTCTCTGGAAACACCATATATTTT
CDR3: CAWSSFSGNTIYF

D: TRBD1
V: TRBV7-9
J: TRBJ1-2
size: .
DNA: TGTGCCAGCAGCTTTGGAGACGGGACAGACTATGGCTACACCTTC
CDR3: CASSFGDGTDYGYTF